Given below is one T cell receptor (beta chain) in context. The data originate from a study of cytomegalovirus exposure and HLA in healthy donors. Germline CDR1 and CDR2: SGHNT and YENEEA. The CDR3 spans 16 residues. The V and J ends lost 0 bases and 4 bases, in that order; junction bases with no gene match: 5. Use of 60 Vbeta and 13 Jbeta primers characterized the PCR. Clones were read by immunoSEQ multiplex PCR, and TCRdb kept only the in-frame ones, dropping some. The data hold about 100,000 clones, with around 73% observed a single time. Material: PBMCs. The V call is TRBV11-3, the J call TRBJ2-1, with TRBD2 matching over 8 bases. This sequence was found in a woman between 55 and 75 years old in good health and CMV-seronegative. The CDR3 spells CASSLEPTSVYNEQFF. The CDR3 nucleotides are TGTGCCAGCAGCTTAGAACCGACTAGCGTATACAATGAGCAGTTCTTC.